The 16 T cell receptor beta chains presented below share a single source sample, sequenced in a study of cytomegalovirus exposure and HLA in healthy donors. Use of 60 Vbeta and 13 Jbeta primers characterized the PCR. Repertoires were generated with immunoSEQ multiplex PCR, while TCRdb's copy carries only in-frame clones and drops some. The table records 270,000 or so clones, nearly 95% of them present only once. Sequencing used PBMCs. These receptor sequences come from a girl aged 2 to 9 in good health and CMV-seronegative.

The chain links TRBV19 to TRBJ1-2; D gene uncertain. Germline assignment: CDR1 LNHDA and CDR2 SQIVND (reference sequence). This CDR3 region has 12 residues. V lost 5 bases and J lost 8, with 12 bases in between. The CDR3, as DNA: TGTGCCAGTAGTGACTATCGTGTGGGCTACACCTTC. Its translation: CASSDYRVGYTF. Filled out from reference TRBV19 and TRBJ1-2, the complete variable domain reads DGGITQSPKYLFRKEGQNVTLSCEQNLNHDAMYWYRQDPGQGLRLIYYSQIVNDFQKGDIAEGYSVSREKKESFPLTVTSAQKNPTAFYLCASSDYRVGYTFGSGTRLTVV.

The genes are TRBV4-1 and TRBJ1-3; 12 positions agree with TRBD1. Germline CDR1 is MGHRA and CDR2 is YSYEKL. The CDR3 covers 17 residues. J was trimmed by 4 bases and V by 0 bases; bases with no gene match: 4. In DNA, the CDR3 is TGCGCCAGCAGCCAAGATGGGACAGGGGGCTACGGAAACACCATATATTTT. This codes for CASSQDGTGGYGNTIYF.

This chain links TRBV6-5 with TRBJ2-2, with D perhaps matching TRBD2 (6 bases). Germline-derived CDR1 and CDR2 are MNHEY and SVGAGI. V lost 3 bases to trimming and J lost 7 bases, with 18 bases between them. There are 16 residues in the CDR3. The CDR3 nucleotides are TGTGCCAGCAGTTATGAGGGAGGCCGGATCGGCGGGGAGCTGTTTTTT. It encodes CASSYEGGRIGGELFF.

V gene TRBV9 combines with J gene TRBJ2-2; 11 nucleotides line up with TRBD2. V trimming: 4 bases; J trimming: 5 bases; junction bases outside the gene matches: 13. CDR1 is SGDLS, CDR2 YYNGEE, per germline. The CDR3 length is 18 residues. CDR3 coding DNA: TGTGCCAGCAGCCCCCGCCCAACTAGCGGGAGTGGGACCGGGGAGCTGTTTTTT. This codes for CASSPRPTSGSGTGELFF.

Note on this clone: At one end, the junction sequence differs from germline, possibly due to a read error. The CDR3 loop is CSSTPRVEEQYF. CDR3 nucleotide sequence: TGTTCCAGCACCCCCAGGGTCGAGGAGCAGTACTTC. The V gene is TRBV7-9, the J gene TRBJ2-7; the D gene is possibly TRBD1 (5 bases). CDR3 length: 12 residues. In germline, CDR1 is SEHNR, CDR2 FQNEAQ (reference sequence).

CDR3 bases: TGTGCCAGCCTCGGGGACAATGAGCAGTTCTTC. Its translation is CASLGDNEQFF. The genes are TRBV6-5 and TRBJ2-1; D might be TRBD2 (5 bases). Germline V lookup: CDR1 MNHEY, CDR2 SVGAGI. This CDR3 is 11 amino acids long. V dropped 8 bases and J dropped 5 bases, with 7 bases sitting between them.

The DNA for the CDR3 is TGTGCCAGCAGCTCCGGGACAGGTCCCGCTTTGGGTGAAAAACTGTTTTTT. Its protein is CASSSGTGPALGEKLFF. This chain links TRBV2 with TRBJ1-4; the match to TRBD1 covers 8 bases. The CDR3 is made up of 17 amino acids. Looked up from germline, CDR1 is SNHLY and CDR2 is FYNNEI. V trimming: 6 bases; J trimming: 7 bases; junction bases outside the gene matches: 16. Using reference TRBV2 and TRBJ1-4 for the parts outside the CDR3, the full variable domain is EPEVTQTPSHQVTQMGQEVILRCVPISNHLYFYWYRQILGQKVEFLVSFYNNEISEKSEIFDDQFSVERPDGSNFTLKIRSTKLEDSAMYFCASSSGTGPALGEKLFFGSGTQLSVL.

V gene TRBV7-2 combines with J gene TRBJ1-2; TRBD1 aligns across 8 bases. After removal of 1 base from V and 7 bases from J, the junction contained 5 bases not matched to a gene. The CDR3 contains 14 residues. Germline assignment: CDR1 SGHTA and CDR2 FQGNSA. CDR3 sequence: CASSLDQGALGYTF. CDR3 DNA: TGTGCCAGCAGCTTAGATCAGGGGGCCCTTGGCTACACCTTC.

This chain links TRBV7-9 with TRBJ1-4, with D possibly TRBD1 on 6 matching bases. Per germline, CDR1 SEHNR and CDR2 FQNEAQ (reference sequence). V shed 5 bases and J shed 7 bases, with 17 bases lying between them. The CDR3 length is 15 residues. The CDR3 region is CASSLGVGGIEKLFF. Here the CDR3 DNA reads TGTGCCAGCAGCCTCGGGGTAGGGGGAATTGAAAAACTGTTTTTT.

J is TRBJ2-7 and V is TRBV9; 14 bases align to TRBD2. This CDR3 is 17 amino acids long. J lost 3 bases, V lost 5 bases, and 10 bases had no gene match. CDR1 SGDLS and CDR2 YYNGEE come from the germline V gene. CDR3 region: CASRSGTSGSSIYEQYF. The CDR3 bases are TGTGCCAGCAGGTCCGGGACTAGCGGGAGTAGTATCTACGAGCAGTACTTC.

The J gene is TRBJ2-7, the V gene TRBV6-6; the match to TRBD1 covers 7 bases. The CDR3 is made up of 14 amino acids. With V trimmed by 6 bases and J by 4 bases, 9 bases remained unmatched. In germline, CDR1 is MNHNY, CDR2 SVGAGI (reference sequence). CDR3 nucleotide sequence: TGTGCCAGCAGAACCGGGACAGCCCTATACGAGCAGTACTTC. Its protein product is CASRTGTALYEQYF.

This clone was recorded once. The CDR3 DNA reads as TGTGCCAGCAGCTTAGCGGGACTAGCGTTCAATGAGCAGTTCTTC. This gives the protein CASSLAGLAFNEQFF. The gene calls are TRBV7-6 and TRBJ2-1; 10 nucleotides match TRBD2. The ends lost 0 bases at V and 6 bases at J; junction bases unmatched: 2. CDR1 and CDR2 from the germline V gene are SGHVS and FNYEAQ. This CDR3 is 15 amino acids long.

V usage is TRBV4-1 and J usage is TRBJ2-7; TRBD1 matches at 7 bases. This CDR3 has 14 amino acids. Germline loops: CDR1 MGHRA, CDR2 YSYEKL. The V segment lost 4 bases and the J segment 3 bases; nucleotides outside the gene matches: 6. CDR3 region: CASSPRQGSYEQYF. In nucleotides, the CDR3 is TGCGCCAGCAGCCCCCGACAGGGTAGCTACGAGCAGTACTTC.

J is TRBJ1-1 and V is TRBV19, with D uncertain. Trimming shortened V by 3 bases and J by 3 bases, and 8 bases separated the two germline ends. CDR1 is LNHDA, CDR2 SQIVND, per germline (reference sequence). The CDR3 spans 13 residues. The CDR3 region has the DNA TGTGCCAGTAGTATGGGCGGGGACACTGAAGCTTTCTTT. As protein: CASSMGGDTEAFF.

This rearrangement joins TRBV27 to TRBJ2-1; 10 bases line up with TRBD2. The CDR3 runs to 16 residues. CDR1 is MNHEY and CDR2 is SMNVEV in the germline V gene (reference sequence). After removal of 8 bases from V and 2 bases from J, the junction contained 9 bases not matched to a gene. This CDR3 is CASQNLAGVTYNEQFF. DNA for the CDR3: TGTGCCAGCCAAAATCTAGCGGGGGTGACCTACAATGAGCAGTTCTTC.

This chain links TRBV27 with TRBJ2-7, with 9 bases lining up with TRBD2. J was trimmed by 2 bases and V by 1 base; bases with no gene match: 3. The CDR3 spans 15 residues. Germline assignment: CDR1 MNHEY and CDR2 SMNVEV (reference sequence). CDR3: CASSLFLAGPYEQYF. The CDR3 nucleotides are TGTGCCAGCAGTTTATTCCTAGCGGGGCCCTACGAGCAGTACTTC.